The clone carrying this T cell receptor (beta chain) was seen more than once but under ten times. Its specificity is not known. The data derive from a study of regulatory T cells in long-lasting Graves disease. Study overall: Antithyroid drug intake by newly diagnosed Graves' patients had lasted under 3 months. Study-wide results and caveats: The study found persistent patients shared more public clonotypes (2,741) than new patients (around 1,000).

CDR3 length: 14 residues. Between the trimmed V and J ends, which lost 5 bases and 6 bases, there was a span of 16 bases. The germline V gene encodes CDR1 SGHTA and CDR2 FQGTGA. HTBI primers from iRepertoire and Arm-PCR of CDR3 regions yielded the TCR beta libraries. One entry per CDR3 protein results from TCRdb running MiXCR on the multiplex PCR reads. This repertoire shows about 440,000 distinct CDR3 sequences, 16% found once; its top ten account for 20% to 25%. Time point denoted: newly diagnosed GD, antithyroid drugs for less than 3 months. The TCR library was prepared using RNA isolated from PBMCs. These data were also filed under a second study, of T cells in Graves' hyperthyroidism and ophthalmopathy. That report notes: In the first-round RT-PCR of the TCR CDR3, the HTBI primer set was used.

The sequenced sample was peripheral blood mononuclear cells (PBMCs), obtained at new diagnosis, from a patient treated with antithyroid drugs. The TCR comes from a woman aged 18-30 years with Graves disease. The chain recombines TRBV7-3 with TRBJ1-2; possibly TRBD1 for D (6 bases). CDR3 sequence reads: CASSRGVTGDGYTF. CDR3 in DNA: TGTGCCAGCAGCCGCGGTGTGACAGGAGATGGCTACACCTTC.